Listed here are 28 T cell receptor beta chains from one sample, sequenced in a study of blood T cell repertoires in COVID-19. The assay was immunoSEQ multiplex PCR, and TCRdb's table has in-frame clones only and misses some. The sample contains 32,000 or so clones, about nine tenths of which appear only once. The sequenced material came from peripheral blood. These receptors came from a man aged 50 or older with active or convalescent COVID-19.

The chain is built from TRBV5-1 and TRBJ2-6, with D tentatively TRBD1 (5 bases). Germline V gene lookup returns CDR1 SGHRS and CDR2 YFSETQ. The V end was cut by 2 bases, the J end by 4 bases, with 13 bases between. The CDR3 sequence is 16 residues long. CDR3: CASSFGATMGANVLTF. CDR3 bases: TGCGCCAGCAGCTTTGGGGCTACCATGGGGGCCAACGTCCTGACTTTC.

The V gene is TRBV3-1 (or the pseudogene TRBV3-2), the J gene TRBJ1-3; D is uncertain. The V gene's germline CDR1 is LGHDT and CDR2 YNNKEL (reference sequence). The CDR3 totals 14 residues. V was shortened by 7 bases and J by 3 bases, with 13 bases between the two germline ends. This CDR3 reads CASTLSRSGNTIYF. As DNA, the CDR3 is TGTGCCAGCACCCTCTCGAGGAGTGGAAACACCATATATTTT.

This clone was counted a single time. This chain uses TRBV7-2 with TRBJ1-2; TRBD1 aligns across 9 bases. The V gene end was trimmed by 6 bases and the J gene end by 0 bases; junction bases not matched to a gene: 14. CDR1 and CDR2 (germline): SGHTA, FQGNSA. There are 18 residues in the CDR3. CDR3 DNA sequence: TGTGCCAGCAGACTAACCGGGACAGGGAAGTTTGCTAACTATGGCTACACCTTC. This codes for CASRLTGTGKFANYGYTF.

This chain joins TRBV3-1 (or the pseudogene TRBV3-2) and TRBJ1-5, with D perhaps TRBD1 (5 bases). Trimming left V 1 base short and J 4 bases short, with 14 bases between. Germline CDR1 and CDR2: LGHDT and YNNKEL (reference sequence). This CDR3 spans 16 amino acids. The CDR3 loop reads CASSQGVGQGNQPQHF. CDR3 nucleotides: TGTGCCAGCAGCCAAGGGGTAGGCCAGGGAAATCAGCCCCAGCATTTT.

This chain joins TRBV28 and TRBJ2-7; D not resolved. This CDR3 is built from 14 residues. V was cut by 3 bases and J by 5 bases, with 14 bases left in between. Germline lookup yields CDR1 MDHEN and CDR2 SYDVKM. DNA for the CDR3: TGTGCCAGCAGTTTCCTGACGTGGAGCGACGAGCAGTACTTC. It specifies CASSFLTWSDEQYF.

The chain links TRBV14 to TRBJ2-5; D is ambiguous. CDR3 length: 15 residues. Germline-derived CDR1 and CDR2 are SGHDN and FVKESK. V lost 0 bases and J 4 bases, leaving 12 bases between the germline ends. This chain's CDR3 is CASSQDRLMGETQYF. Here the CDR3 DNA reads TGTGCCAGCAGCCAAGACAGACTGATGGGAGAGACCCAGTACTTC. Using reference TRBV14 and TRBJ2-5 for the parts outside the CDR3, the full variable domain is EAGVTQFPSHSVIEKGQTVTLRCDPISGHDNLYWYRRVMGKEIKFLLHFVKESKQDESGMPNNRFLAERTGGTYSTLKVQPAELEDSGVYFCASSQDRLMGETQYFGPGTRLLVL.

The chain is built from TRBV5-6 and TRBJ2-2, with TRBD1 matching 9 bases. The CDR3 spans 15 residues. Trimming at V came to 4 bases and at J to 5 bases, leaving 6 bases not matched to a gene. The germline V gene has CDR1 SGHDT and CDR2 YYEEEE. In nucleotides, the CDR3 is TGTGCCAGCAGCGGCCACAGGGGGCGAACCGGGGAGCTGTTTTTT. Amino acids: CASSGHRGRTGELFF.

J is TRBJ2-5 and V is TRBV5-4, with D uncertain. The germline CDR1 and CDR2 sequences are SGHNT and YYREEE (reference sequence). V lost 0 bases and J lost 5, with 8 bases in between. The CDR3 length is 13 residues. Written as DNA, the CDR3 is TGTGCCAGCAGCTTGGAACGGCGGGAGACCCAGTACTTC. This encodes CASSLERRETQYF.

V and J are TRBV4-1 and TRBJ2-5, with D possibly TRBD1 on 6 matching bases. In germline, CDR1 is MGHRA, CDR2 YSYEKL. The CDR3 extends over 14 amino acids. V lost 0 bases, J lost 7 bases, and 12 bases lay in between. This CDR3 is CASSQEQGIGTQYF. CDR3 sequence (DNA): TGCGCCAGCAGCCAAGAACAGGGTATAGGGACCCAGTACTTC.

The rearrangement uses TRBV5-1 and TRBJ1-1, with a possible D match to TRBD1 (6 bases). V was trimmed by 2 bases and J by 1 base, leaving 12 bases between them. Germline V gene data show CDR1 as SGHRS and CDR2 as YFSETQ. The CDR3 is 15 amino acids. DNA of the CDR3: TGCGCCAGCAGCTTTTCCTACAGGGAGAACACTGAAGCTTTCTTT. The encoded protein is CASSFSYRENTEAFF.

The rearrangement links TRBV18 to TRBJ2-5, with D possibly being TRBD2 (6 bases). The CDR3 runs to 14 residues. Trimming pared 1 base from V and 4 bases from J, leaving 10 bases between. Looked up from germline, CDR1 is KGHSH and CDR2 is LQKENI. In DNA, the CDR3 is TGTGCCAGCTCACCACAGGGAGCGGGAGAGACCCAGTACTTC. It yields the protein CASSPQGAGETQYF.

The CDR3, as DNA: TGTGCCAGCAGCCCAGATCCCTACAATGAGCAGTTCTTC. Amino acids: CASSPDPYNEQFF. The chain joins TRBV11-3 to TRBJ2-1; D is ambiguous. The V and J ends lost 5 bases and 2 bases respectively, with 7 bases between them. Germline values: CDR1 SGHNT, CDR2 YENEEA. The CDR3 loop spans 13 amino acids. Filled out from reference TRBV11-3 and TRBJ2-1, the complete variable domain reads EAGVVQSPRYKIIEKKQPVAFWCNPISGHNTLYWYLQNLGQGPELLIRYENEEAVDDSQLPKDRFSAERLKGVDSTLKIQPAELGDSAVYLCASSPDPYNEQFFGPGTRLTVL.

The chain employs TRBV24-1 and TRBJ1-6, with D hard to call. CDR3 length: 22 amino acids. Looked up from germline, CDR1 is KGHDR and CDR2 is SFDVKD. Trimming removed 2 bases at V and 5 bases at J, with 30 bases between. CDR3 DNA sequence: TGTGCCACCAGTGATTGGGCCCCCCGTATTAAAGCCCCCCGTATTGATAATTCACCCCTCCACTTT. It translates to CATSDWAPRIKAPRIDNSPLHF.

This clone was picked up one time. The CDR3 reads CASSPGGARNNEQFF. The CDR3 nucleotides are TGTGCCAGCTCTCCTGGCGGAGCGCGGAACAATGAGCAGTTCTTC. The rearrangement uses TRBV18 and TRBJ2-1, with D unresolved. The germline gives CDR1 KGHSH, CDR2 LQKENI. This CDR3 has 15 residues. V lost 6 bases and J 5 bases, leaving 17 bases between the germline ends.

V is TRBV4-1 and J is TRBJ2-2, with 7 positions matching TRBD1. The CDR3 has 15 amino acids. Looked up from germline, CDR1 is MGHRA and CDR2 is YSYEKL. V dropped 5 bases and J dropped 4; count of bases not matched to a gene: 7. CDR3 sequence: CASSTRQGPTGELFF. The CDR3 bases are TGCGCCAGCAGCACCCGACAGGGCCCCACCGGGGAGCTGTTTTTT.

The CDR3 DNA follows: TGTGCCAGCAGTTTATGGGCGGGAGGGCAGAACACCGGGGAGCTGTTTTTT. It is translated as CASSLWAGGQNTGELFF. The chain employs TRBV28 and TRBJ2-2; 9 nucleotides line up with TRBD2. The CDR3 is 17 amino acids. Germline trimming cut 0 bases from V and 1 base from J; bases unmatched to any gene: 3. CDR1 and CDR2 from the germline V gene are MDHEN and SYDVKM.

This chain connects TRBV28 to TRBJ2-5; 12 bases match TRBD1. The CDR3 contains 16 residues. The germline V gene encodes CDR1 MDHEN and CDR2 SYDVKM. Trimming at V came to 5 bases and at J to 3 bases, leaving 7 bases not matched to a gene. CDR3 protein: CASSLAGTGGKETQYF. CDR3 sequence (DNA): TGTGCCAGCAGTCTCGCCGGGACAGGGGGCAAAGAGACCCAGTACTTC.

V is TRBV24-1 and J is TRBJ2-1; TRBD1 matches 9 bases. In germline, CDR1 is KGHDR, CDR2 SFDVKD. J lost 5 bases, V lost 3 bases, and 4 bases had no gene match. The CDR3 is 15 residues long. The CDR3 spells CATSDPGTGNNEQFF. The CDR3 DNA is TGTGCCACCAGTGATCCCGGGACAGGGAACAATGAGCAGTTCTTC.

CDR3 DNA: TGTGCCAGCAGTTACCTGGACAGCCTAATACTTAAGCCCCAGCATTTT. Its translation: CASSYLDSLILKPQHF. The chain recombines TRBV6-2 or TRBV6-3 with TRBJ1-5, with D possibly TRBD1 on 6 matching bases. CDR1 is MNHEY and CDR2 is SVGEGT in the germline V gene. The germline V and J ends were trimmed by 2 bases and 8 bases, with 19 bases remaining between them. The CDR3 spans 16 residues.

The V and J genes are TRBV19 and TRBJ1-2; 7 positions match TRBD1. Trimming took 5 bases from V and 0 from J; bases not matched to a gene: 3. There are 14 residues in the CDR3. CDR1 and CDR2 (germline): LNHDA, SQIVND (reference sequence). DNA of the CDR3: TGTGCCAGTAGTCCCGGGACAGCTAACTATGGCTACACCTTC. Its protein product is CASSPGTANYGYTF.

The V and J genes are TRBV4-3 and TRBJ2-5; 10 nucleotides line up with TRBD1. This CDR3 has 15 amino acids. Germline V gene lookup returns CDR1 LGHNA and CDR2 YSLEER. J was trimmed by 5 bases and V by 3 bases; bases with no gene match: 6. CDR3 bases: TGCGCCAGCAGCCAGGGGACAGGGGTTTCCGAGACCCAGTACTTC. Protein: CASSQGTGVSETQYF.

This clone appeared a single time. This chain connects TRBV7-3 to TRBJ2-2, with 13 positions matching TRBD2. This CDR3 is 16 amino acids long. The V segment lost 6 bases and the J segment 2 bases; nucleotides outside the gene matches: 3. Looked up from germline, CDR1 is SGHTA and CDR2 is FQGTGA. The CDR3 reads CASRLAGGTNTGELFF. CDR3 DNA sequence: TGTGCCAGCAGACTAGCGGGAGGGACTAACACCGGGGAGCTGTTTTTT.

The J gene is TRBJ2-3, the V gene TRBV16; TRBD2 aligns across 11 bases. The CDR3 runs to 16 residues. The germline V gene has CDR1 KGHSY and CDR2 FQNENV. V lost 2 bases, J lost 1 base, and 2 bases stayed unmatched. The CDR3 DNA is TGTGCCAGCAGCCAACCGACTAGCGGGGGCACAGATACGCAGTATTTT. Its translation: CASSQPTSGGTDTQYF.

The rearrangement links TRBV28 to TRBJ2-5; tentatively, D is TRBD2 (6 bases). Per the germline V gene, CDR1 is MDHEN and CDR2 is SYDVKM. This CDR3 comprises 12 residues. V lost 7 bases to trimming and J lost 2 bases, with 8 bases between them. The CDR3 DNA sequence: TGTGCCAGCAACGCGGGGCAAGAGACCCAGTACTTC. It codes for CASNAGQETQYF.

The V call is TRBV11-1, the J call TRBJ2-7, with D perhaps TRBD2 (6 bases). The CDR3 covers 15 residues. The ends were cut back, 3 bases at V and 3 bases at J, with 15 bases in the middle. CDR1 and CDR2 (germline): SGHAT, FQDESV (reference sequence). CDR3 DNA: TGTGCCAGCAGCTTGGGTGCTAGCGTCTTCTACGAGCAGTACTTC. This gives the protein CASSLGASVFYEQYF.

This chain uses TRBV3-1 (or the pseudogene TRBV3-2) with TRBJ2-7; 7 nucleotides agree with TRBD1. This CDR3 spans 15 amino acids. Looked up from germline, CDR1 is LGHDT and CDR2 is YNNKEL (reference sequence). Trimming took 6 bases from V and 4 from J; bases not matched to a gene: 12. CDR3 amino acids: CASRHAHAQGYEQYF. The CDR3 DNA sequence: TGTGCCAGCAGGCATGCTCACGCACAGGGGTACGAGCAGTACTTC.

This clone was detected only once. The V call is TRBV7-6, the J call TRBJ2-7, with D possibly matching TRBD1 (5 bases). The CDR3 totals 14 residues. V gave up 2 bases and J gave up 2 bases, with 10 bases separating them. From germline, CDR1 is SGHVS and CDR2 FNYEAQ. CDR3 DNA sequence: TGTGCCAGCAGCTTATTTACAGGACCCTACGAGCAGTACTTC. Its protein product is CASSLFTGPYEQYF.

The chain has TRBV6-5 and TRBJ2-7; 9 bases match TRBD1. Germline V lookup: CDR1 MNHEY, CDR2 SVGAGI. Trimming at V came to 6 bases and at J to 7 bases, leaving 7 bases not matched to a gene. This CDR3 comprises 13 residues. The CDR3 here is CASRWTGAGEQYF. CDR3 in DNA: TGTGCCAGCAGGTGGACAGGGGCAGGGGAGCAGTACTTC.